Listed below are T cell receptor beta chains from one sample, sequenced in a study of identifying expanded T cells in peripheral blood. Method: immunoSEQ multiplex PCR; TCRdb's copy keeps in-frame clones and lacks some. The sample lists about 110,000 clones; 88% were seen once. The specimen sequenced was blood. These receptors originate from a person aged 18 to 75 in good health. Each CDR3 is given with its conserved first and last residue. Fields, in order: D gene, J gene, clone size, V gene, CDR3 protein, CDR3 DNA. The D gene is left open where the match is weak. The size of a clone is reported for some rows only, either as once, few or many, or as a class for expanded clones.

.,TRBJ2-2,.,TRBV9,CASGPPLGSGGELFF,TGTGCCAGCGGTCCACCACTAGGAAGCGGCGGGGAGCTGTTTTTT
TRBD1,TRBJ2-1,once,TRBV7-3,CASSSGTAINEQFF,TGTGCCAGCAGCTCAGGGACAGCGATCAATGAGCAGTTCTTC
.,TRBJ2-6,.,TRBV21-1,CASSKALAGANVLTF,TGTGCCAGCAGCAAAGCGCTCGCCGGGGCCAACGTCCTGACTTTC
TRBD1,TRBJ2-7,.,TRBV7-9,CASSLGQGHEQYF,TGTGCCAGCAGCTTAGGACAGGGGCACGAGCAGTACTTC
.,TRBJ1-6,few,TRBV6-6,CASSSQASPLHF,TGTGCCAGCAGTTCCCAGGCCTCACCCCTCCACTTT
.,TRBJ1-1,.,TRBV4-2,CASSQGREPEAFF,TGTGCCAGCAGCCAAGGCAGGGAGCCTGAAGCTTTCTTT
TRBD1,TRBJ2-7,.,TRBV5-4,CASSFGTGGYEQYF,TGTGCCAGCAGCTTCGGGACAGGGGGTTACGAGCAGTACTTC
.,TRBJ2-7,.,TRBV19,CARPPLTNPPGEQYF,TGTGCCCGACCGCCCCTTACCAACCCCCCGGGGGAGCAGTACTTC
TRBD1,TRBJ2-7,.,TRBV2,CASIWDRVSYEQYF,TGTGCCAGCATTTGGGACAGGGTATCCTACGAGCAGTACTTC
.,TRBJ2-1,few,TRBV18,CASSPQGRENEQFF,TGTGCCAGCTCACCCCAGGGGCGCGAGAATGAGCAGTTCTTC
.,TRBJ1-6,.,TRBV14,CASKQGYNSPLHF,TGTGCCAGCAAACAAGGATATAATTCACCCCTCCACTTT
.,TRBJ1-6,.,TRBV6-4,CASSDSAGSPLHF,TGTGCCAGCAGTGACTCAGCCGGATCACCCCTCCACTTT
.,TRBJ1-3,.,TRBV19,CASSIGNRAGNTIYF,TGTGCCAGTAGTATTGGAAACAGGGCTGGAAACACCATATATTTT
TRBD2,TRBJ2-7,.,TRBV28,CASSSHLAGFSSYEQYF,TGTGCCAGCAGCTCTCACCTAGCGGGATTCAGCTCCTACGAGCAGTACTTC
.,TRBJ2-6,.,TRBV7-9,CASSPAGQRTSGANVLTF,TGTGCCAGCAGCCCGGCGGGACAGCGCACCTCTGGGGCCAACGTCCTGACTTTC
.,TRBJ2-7,.,TRBV7-2,CASSSSTTGPYEQYF,TGTGCCAGCAGCTCTTCGACAACTGGGCCTTACGAGCAGTACTTC
.,TRBJ2-1,.,TRBV9,CASSAGQAAGEFF,TGTGCCAGCAGCGCCGGACAGGCAGCGGGTGAGTTCTTC
.,TRBJ1-2,.,TRBV19,CASGDMDGYTF,TGTGCCAGTGGAGATATGGATGGCTACACCTTC
.,TRBJ1-2,.,TRBV7-2,CASSYYQGGSGYTF,TGTGCCAGCAGCTATTACCAGGGAGGGAGTGGCTACACCTTC
TRBD2,TRBJ2-3,.,TRBV15,CATSRVRTSGTSTDTQYF,TGTGCCACCAGCAGAGTGAGGACTAGCGGGACGAGCACAGATACGCAGTATTTT
TRBD2,TRBJ2-7,few,TRBV2,CASSGTSGTTEQYF,TGTGCCAGCAGTGGGACTAGCGGGACTACGGAGCAGTACTTC
TRBD1,TRBJ1-1,.,TRBV5-1,CASNRDRRNTEAFF,TGCGCCAGCAACCGGGACAGGCGGAACACTGAAGCTTTCTTT
.,TRBJ1-5,.,TRBV18,CASSPPGQDNQPQHF,TGTGCCAGCTCACCACCAGGCCAGGACAATCAGCCCCAGCATTTT
TRBD1,TRBJ1-4,.,TRBV9,CASSPGPGGPNEKLFF,TGTGCCAGCAGCCCAGGTCCAGGGGGCCCTAATGAAAAACTGTTTTTT
.,TRBJ2-1,.,TRBV7-2,CASSSPGVHEQFF,TGTGCCAGCAGCTCTCCCGGGGTCCATGAGCAGTTCTTC
TRBD1,TRBJ2-7,.,TRBV28,CASNSYSQGAQEQYF,TGTGCCAGCAACTCCTACTCTCAGGGGGCGCAGGAGCAGTACTTC